The rows below give T cell receptor beta chains drawn from one sample of a study of cytomegalovirus exposure and HLA in healthy donors. The assay was immunoSEQ multiplex PCR, and TCRdb's table has in-frame clones only and misses some. Here the sample spans 150,000 to 200,000 clones, more than 70% being singletons. Sequencing was done on a sample of PBMCs. The receptor source for this set is a woman in her thirties or forties in good health and CMV-seropositive. Each CDR3 is given with its conserved first and last residue. A D gene is named only where the DNA matches it firmly. Rows may omit the clone size; those that give it use once, few, many or a size class.

d_call	v_call	j_call	clone_size	cdr3_aa	cdr3_nt
NA	TRBV4-2	TRBJ1-1	NA	CASSQQSEGRAFF	TGTGCCAGCAGCCAACAGTCGGAGGGTCGAGCTTTCTTT
TRBD1	TRBV25-1	TRBJ1-4	NA	CASSEARGLISKLFF	TGTGCCAGCAGTGAAGCGAGGGGGCTGATTTCAAAACTGTTTTTT
NA	TRBV11-2	TRBJ2-1	NA	CASSEVGEQFF	TGTGCCAGCAGTGAGGTGGGTGAGCAGTTCTTC
TRBD2	TRBV4-3	TRBJ2-5	once	CASSQDPAGGPETQYF	TGCGCCAGCAGCCAAGATCCAGCGGGAGGGCCGGAGACCCAGTACTTC
NA	TRBV4-2	TRBJ2-3	NA	CASSLDTSSDTQYF	TGTGCCAGCAGCCTAGACACTAGTTCAGATACGCAGTATTTT
TRBD1	TRBV7-9	TRBJ1-3	NA	CASSPMGQGNTIYF	TGTGCCAGCAGCCCGATGGGACAGGGAAACACCATATATTTT
NA	TRBV7-2	TRBJ2-3	NA	CASSSPHQRGTDTQYF	TGTGCCAGCAGCTCCCCACACCAGCGGGGCACAGATACGCAGTATTTT
NA	TRBV19	TRBJ1-2	NA	CASSTISYPQGYTF	TGTGCCAGTAGTACGATCAGTTACCCTCAAGGCTACACCTTC
NA	TRBV7-3	TRBJ1-1	NA	CASSLAGDTEAFF	TGTGCCAGCAGCTTAGCGGGAGACACTGAAGCTTTCTTT
TRBD2	TRBV9	TRBJ2-3	NA	CASSVHHRLAGATDTQYF	TGTGCCAGCAGCGTACACCACCGTCTAGCGGGAGCAACAGATACGCAGTATTTT
TRBD1	TRBV7-6	TRBJ2-1	NA	CASSLAGQGVYEQFF	TGTGCCAGCAGCTTAGCGGGACAGGGGGTCTATGAGCAGTTCTTC
TRBD2	TRBV27	TRBJ2-7	NA	CAIGLAGLYEQYF	TGTGCCATTGGACTAGCGGGACTCTACGAGCAGTACTTC
TRBD1	TRBV7-2	TRBJ1-2	NA	CASSLDRDYGYTF	TGTGCCAGCAGCCTCGACAGGGACTATGGCTACACCTTC
TRBD2	TRBV7-2	TRBJ2-1	NA	CASSFGLAGDNEQFF	TGTGCCAGCAGCTTTGGGCTAGCGGGGGACAATGAGCAGTTCTTC
TRBD1	TRBV5-8	TRBJ1-2	NA	CASSWTGTGYAFGYTF	TGTGCCAGCAGCTGGACCGGGACAGGGTACGCCTTCGGCTACACCTTC
NA	TRBV6-5	TRBJ2-7	NA	CASTPLGATYEQYF	TGTGCCAGCACCCCTTTAGGGGCCACCTACGAGCAGTACTTC
NA	TRBV28	TRBJ1-5	NA	CASSLLNQPQHF	TGTGCCAGCAGCCTCCTGAATCAGCCCCAGCATTTT
TRBD1	TRBV9	TRBJ1-4	NA	CASSTPDRGNEKLFF	TGTGCCAGCAGCACACCGGACAGGGGTAATGAAAAACTGTTTTTT
TRBD1	TRBV5-4	TRBJ2-5	once	CASSLAGTGETQYF	TGTGCCAGCAGCTTGGCCGGGACAGGAGAGACCCAGTACTTC
TRBD1	TRBV19	TRBJ2-3	NA	CASSPQRRTGGRDTQYF	TGTGCCAGTAGTCCCCAACGACGGACAGGGGGCAGAGATACGCAGTATTTT
TRBD2	TRBV11-3	TRBJ2-3	few	CASSLVTSGGGTDTQYF	TGTGCCAGCAGCTTAGTGACCAGCGGGGGCGGCACAGATACGCAGTATTTT
NA	TRBV7-9	TRBJ1-1	NA	CASSLSTEAFF	TGTGCCAGCAGCTTGAGCACTGAAGCTTTCTTT
TRBD1	TRBV28	TRBJ1-1	NA	CASSQGVQGTEAFF	TGTGCCAGCAGCCAGGGGGTGCAGGGCACTGAAGCTTTCTTT
NA	TRBV19	TRBJ1-1	once	CASSIVFPPTGTRDTEAFF	TGTGCCAGTAGTATAGTCTTCCCACCAACAGGGACGAGGGACACTGAAGCTTTCTTT
TRBD1	TRBV27	TRBJ2-7	NA	CASRQRQGPYEQYF	TGTGCCAGCAGGCAAAGACAGGGGCCCTACGAGCAGTACTTC
TRBD2	TRBV5-6	TRBJ2-4	few	CASSPVGEGKNIQYF	TGTGCCAGCAGCCCTGTGGGGGAGGGCAAAAACATTCAGTACTTC
TRBD1	TRBV6-5	TRBJ2-4	once	CASSRDRGNIQYF	TGTGCCAGCAGCAGGGACAGGGGTAACATTCAGTACTTC
NA	TRBV18	TRBJ1-1	NA	CASSPTPGHAGTEAFF	TGTGCCAGCTCACCAACTCCCGGTCATGCTGGCACTGAAGCTTTCTTT
TRBD1	TRBV30	TRBJ2-1	NA	CAWSLDRGDEQFF	TGTGCCTGGTCCCTTGACAGGGGGGATGAGCAGTTCTTC
TRBD2	TRBV4-3	TRBJ2-3	NA	CASSQGAAGGGTDTQYF	TGCGCCAGCAGCCAAGGAGCAGCGGGAGGGGGGACAGATACGCAGTATTTT
NA	TRBV5-1	TRBJ2-3	NA	CASSTGTSDTQYF	TGCGCCAGCAGCACGGGGACATCAGATACGCAGTATTTT
TRBD1	TRBV9	TRBJ2-2	NA	CASSTQDRGRTGELFF	TGTGCCAGCAGCACCCAGGACAGGGGGCGGACCGGGGAGCTGTTTTTT
TRBD1	TRBV19	TRBJ1-1	NA	CASRRRQGEMNTEAFF	TGTGCCAGTAGACGACGGCAGGGGGAGATGAACACTGAAGCTTTCTTT
NA	TRBV28	TRBJ1-2	NA	CASSSGLIYGYTF	TGTGCCAGCAGTTCCGGACTGATCTATGGCTACACCTTC
TRBD1	TRBV19	TRBJ1-2	NA	CASRPTGNYGYTF	TGTGCCAGTAGGCCGACAGGGAACTATGGCTACACCTTC
NA	TRBV29-1	TRBJ2-5	once	CSVSKSPQETQYF	TGCAGCGTTTCGAAGAGTCCTCAAGAGACCCAGTACTTC
NA	TRBV4-1	TRBJ1-2	NA	CASSLSPGYGYTF	TGCGCCAGCAGCCTAAGCCCCGGCTATGGCTACACCTTC
TRBD1	TRBV18	TRBJ2-2	NA	CASSPLGTGQTGELFF	TGTGCCAGCTCACCACTCGGGACAGGTCAGACCGGGGAGCTGTTTTTT
NA	TRBV27	TRBJ1-6	NA	CASSVWDGTSYDNSPLHF	TGTGCCAGCTCCGTATGGGATGGCACTAGCTATGATAATTCACCCCTCCACTTT
NA	TRBV5-1	TRBJ1-3	NA	CASSLRPTEGNTIYF	TGCGCCAGCAGCCTGCGACCGACAGAGGGAAACACCATATATTTT